Below, 27 T cell receptor beta chains from the same sample are listed, as sequenced in a study of cytomegalovirus exposure and HLA in healthy donors. Primers included in the PCR were 60 Vbeta and 13 Jbeta primers. The table came from immunoSEQ multiplex PCR; TCRdb's copy has only in-frame clones and leaves some out. This sample's clone table lists 130,000 or so clones. Sequencing was carried out using PBMCs. The receptor set was obtained from a woman aged 40-49 years in good health and CMV-seronegative.

As regards this clone: A read error may account for a junction end that differs from germline. The V call is TRBV2, the J call TRBJ2-5; 9 bases fit TRBD2. The J call may be wrong; the DNA end is better matched by TRBJ2-7. The germline CDR1 and CDR2 sequences are SNHLY and FYNNEI. The CDR3 has 16 amino acids. The DNA for the CDR3 is TGTGCCAGCAGTGCCTCGTTAGCGGGGGCCTCCTCCGAGCAGTACTTC. Its protein is CASSASLAGASSEQYF.

The CDR3 bases are TGCGCCAGCAGCTCAAGCGGGGCTACAGATACGCAGTATTTT. As protein: CASSSSGATDTQYF. The chain recombines TRBV5-1 with TRBJ2-3, with 7 bases fitting TRBD2. V was clipped by 3 bases and J by 3 bases; unmatched bases: 4. Germline V lookup: CDR1 SGHRS, CDR2 YFSETQ. This CDR3 region has 14 residues. The variable domain in full, with the rest retrieved from reference TRBV5-1 and TRBJ2-3, is KAGVTQTPRYLIKTRGQQVTLSCSPISGHRSVSWYQQTPGQGLQFLFEYFSETQRNKGNFPGRFSGRQFSNSRSEMNVSTLELGDSALYLCASSSSGATDTQYFGPGTRLTVL.

The J gene is TRBJ2-3, the V gene TRBV15, with D possibly TRBD1 on 6 matching bases. V was shortened by 0 bases and J by 2 bases, with 9 bases between the two germline ends. CDR1 and CDR2 from the germline V gene are LNHNV and YYDKDF (reference sequence). The CDR3 is made up of 15 amino acids. This chain's CDR3 is CATSRDGGPTDTQYF. In nucleotides, the CDR3 is TGTGCCACCAGCAGAGATGGGGGCCCCACAGATACGCAGTATTTT.

The chain links TRBV5-1 to TRBJ1-3; no firm D call. The CDR3 has 14 residues. The V and J ends lost 5 bases and 0 bases respectively, with 9 bases between them. Germline V lookup: CDR1 SGHRS, CDR2 YFSETQ. This chain's CDR3 is CASRSTSSGNTIYF. The CDR3, as DNA: TGCGCCAGCAGGTCAACCAGCTCTGGAAACACCATATATTTT.

The rearrangement joins TRBV7-9 to TRBJ1-2; D call uncertain. Deletions cut 5 bases from V and 6 bases from J, with 16 bases between. CDR1 is SEHNR and CDR2 is FQNEAQ in the germline V gene (reference sequence). The length of the CDR3 is 14 residues. The CDR3 DNA is TGTGCCAGCAGCCCTCGGGTCGCTAGCCATGGCTACACCTTC. Its translation is CASSPRVASHGYTF.

The chain carries TRBV11-2 and TRBJ2-5, with 11 bases matching TRBD2. From germline, CDR1 is SGHAT and CDR2 FQNNGV. The CDR3 covers 17 residues. Germline trimming cut 1 base from V and 1 base from J; bases unmatched to any gene: 5. The CDR3 loop reads CASSLGSSGGTQETQYF. CDR3 nucleotides: TGTGCCAGCAGCTTAGGATCTAGCGGGGGGACCCAAGAGACCCAGTACTTC.

The chain employs TRBV28 and TRBJ1-2, with a weak D call TRBD1 (6 bases). Germline V gene data show CDR1 as MDHEN and CDR2 as SYDVKM. Trimming took off 5 bases at V and 7 bases at J, with 14 bases between the two ends. This CDR3 contains 13 residues. CDR3 sequence (DNA): TGTGCCAGCAGTCGCGACAGGCTGTCTGGCTACACCTTC. This sequence encodes CASSRDRLSGYTF.

The chain employs TRBV6-1 and TRBJ2-1, with 15 nucleotides matching TRBD2. Germline values: CDR1 MNHNS, CDR2 SASEGT. The CDR3 has 15 amino acids. J was trimmed by 7 bases and V by 5 bases; bases with no gene match: 3. CDR3 in DNA: TGTGCCAGCAGTTCGGGGACTAGCGGGGGGAATGAGCAGTTCTTC. It codes for CASSSGTSGGNEQFF.

The CDR3 sequence is CASSFGPRGRVEKLFF. The CDR3 nucleotides read TGTGCCAGCAGCTTTGGGCCCAGGGGGCGTGTTGAAAAACTGTTTTTT. The chain employs TRBV11-3 and TRBJ1-4; 8 bases map to TRBD1. The CDR3 covers 16 residues. Germline trimming cut 3 bases from V and 7 bases from J; bases unmatched to any gene: 10. Looked up from germline, CDR1 is SGHNT and CDR2 is YENEEA.

Here the CDR3 reads CAVTPTGGYGYTF. The CDR3 DNA is TGTGCCGTCACCCCCACAGGGGGCTATGGCTACACCTTC. The rearrangement links TRBV10-3 to TRBJ1-2; 8 bases line up with TRBD1. The CDR3 length is 13 residues. Trimming at V came to 11 bases and at J to 4 bases, leaving 9 bases not matched to a gene. The V gene's germline CDR1 is ENHRY and CDR2 SYGVKD.

The chain carries TRBV5-4 and TRBJ1-4; TRBD1 matches at 10 bases. Germline lookup yields CDR1 SGHNT and CDR2 YYREEE (reference sequence). The CDR3 is 14 amino acids. With V trimmed by 5 bases and J by 5 bases, 3 bases remained unmatched. CDR3 in amino acids: CASSRTGGNEKLFF. The CDR3 coding sequence is TGTGCCAGCAGTCGGACAGGGGGGAATGAAAAACTGTTTTTT.

The genes are TRBV6-1 and TRBJ1-3; maybe TRBD1 (5 bases). This CDR3 is built from 13 residues. V was shortened by 6 bases and J by 1 base, with 7 bases between the two germline ends. The germline CDR1 and CDR2 sequences are MNHNS and SASEGT. CDR3 amino acids: CASRGPSGNTIYF. The DNA for the CDR3 is TGTGCCAGCAGGGGGCCTTCTGGAAACACCATATATTTT.

V is TRBV5-6 and J is TRBJ2-7; 8 positions match TRBD1. The CDR3 has 13 residues. Trimming took 4 bases from V and 7 from J; bases not matched to a gene: 7. From germline, CDR1 is SGHDT and CDR2 YYEEEE. The CDR3 sequence is CASSPRTGREQYF. The CDR3 DNA follows: TGTGCCAGCAGCCCTCGGACAGGGAGGGAGCAGTACTTC.

The chain carries TRBV4-3 and TRBJ1-6; D is ambiguous. CDR1 and CDR2 (germline): LGHNA, YSLEER. The CDR3 is made up of 16 amino acids. Trimming took off 0 bases at V and 7 bases at J, with 13 bases between the two ends. DNA for the CDR3: TGCGCCAGCAGCCAAGAAATGAGGGTGGGAAATTCACCCCTCCACTTT. Amino acids: CASSQEMRVGNSPLHF.

The chain joins TRBV19 to TRBJ1-2, with D perhaps matching TRBD1 (6 bases). The CDR3 runs 13 residues. Germline V gene sequence: CDR1 LNHDA, CDR2 SQIVND (reference sequence). Trimming removed 8 bases at V and 4 bases at J, with 14 bases between. Here the CDR3 DNA reads TGTGCCAGTTCCGGACAGTCTTTCTATGGCTACACCTTC. Translation gives CASSGQSFYGYTF.

The chain couples TRBV6-1 to TRBJ1-1; D gene uncertain. The CDR3 runs 13 residues. CDR1 and CDR2 from the germline V gene are MNHNS and SASEGT. Trimming shortened V by 5 bases and J by 2 bases, and 9 bases separated the two germline ends. The CDR3 loop is CASSRQSNTEAFF. The CDR3 DNA reads TGTGCCAGCAGTAGACAAAGTAACACTGAAGCTTTCTTT.

V and J are TRBV4-2 and TRBJ1-1; a weak D match, TRBD1 (6 bases). This CDR3 has 15 residues. The germline V and J ends were trimmed by 2 bases and 4 bases, with 14 bases remaining between them. The V gene's germline CDR1 is LGHNA and CDR2 YNFKEQ. The CDR3 DNA reads as TGTGCCAGCAGCCAAAGCCAGGGACACTTCACTGAAGCTTTCTTT. This gives the protein CASSQSQGHFTEAFF.

The V and J genes are TRBV7-6 and TRBJ2-5, with 8 positions matching TRBD2. Germline CDR1 is SGHVS and CDR2 is FNYEAQ. The trim removed 5 bases at V and 5 bases at J, leaving 10 bases unmatched. The CDR3 consists of 15 residues. The CDR3 here is CASSRGAGAGETQYF. The DNA for the CDR3 is TGTGCCAGCAGCCGTGGAGCGGGGGCGGGGGAGACCCAGTACTTC.

The chain joins TRBV28 to TRBJ1-6; no clear D gene. The CDR3 consists of 15 residues. Trimming removed 1 base at V and 7 bases at J, with 11 bases between. Per the germline V gene, CDR1 is MDHEN and CDR2 is SYDVKM. CDR3 in amino acids: CASSLSFGPNSPLHF. Here the CDR3 DNA reads TGTGCCAGCAGTTTATCCTTTGGGCCCAATTCACCCCTCCACTTT.

In DNA form, the CDR3 reads TGTGCCAGCTCACCAGTGGGCAGGGAGGGAGCTTTCTTT. Protein product: CASSPVGREGAFF. This chain connects TRBV18 to TRBJ1-1; possibly TRBD1 for D (5 bases). This CDR3 spans 13 amino acids. Trimming pared 2 bases from V and 10 bases from J, leaving 14 bases between. Germline CDR1 KGHSH, CDR2 LQKENI. Variable domain in full (rest from reference TRBV18 and TRBJ1-1): NAGVMQNPRHLVRRRGQEARLRCSPMKGHSHVYWYRQLPEEGLKFMVYLQKENIIDESGMPKERFSAEFPKEGPSILRIQQVVRGDSAAYFCASSPVGREGAFFGQGTRLTVV.

The J gene is TRBJ2-3, the V gene TRBV2; the D gene is possibly TRBD1 (6 bases). The V and J ends lost 6 bases and 0 bases respectively, with 16 bases between them. Germline assignment: CDR1 SNHLY and CDR2 FYNNEI. The CDR3 has 16 amino acids. This CDR3 reads CASRIDRYSSTDTQYF. In nucleotides, the CDR3 is TGTGCCAGCAGGATAGACAGGTACTCTAGCACAGATACGCAGTATTTT.

This rearrangement joins TRBV5-5 to TRBJ1-1; 9 nucleotides line up with TRBD1. Germline-derived CDR1 and CDR2 are SGHKS and YYEKEE (reference sequence). There are 13 residues in the CDR3. Losses at the gene ends were 1 base for V and 7 bases for J; bases not matched to a gene: 2. CDR3: CASSLYRGREAFF. DNA for the CDR3: TGTGCCAGCAGCTTGTACAGGGGGCGTGAAGCTTTCTTT.

The chain uses TRBV14 and TRBJ1-1; D remains ambiguous. V lost 0 bases, J lost 3 bases, and 8 bases lay in between. The CDR3 is 14 amino acids. Germline values: CDR1 SGHDN, CDR2 FVKESK. CDR3 nucleotide sequence: TGTGCCAGCAGCCAAGACCGCGGGTACACTGAAGCTTTCTTT. Translating gives CASSQDRGYTEAFF.

This clone ranks as medium-sized in terms of frequency. The chain couples TRBV19 to TRBJ1-5; the D gene is possibly TRBD1 (6 bases). V gave up 7 bases and J gave up 0 bases, with 13 bases separating them. The germline gives CDR1 LNHDA, CDR2 SQIVND (reference sequence). The CDR3 length is 15 residues. The CDR3 nucleotides read TGTGCCAGTAACCCGACAGGTTATAGCAATCAGCCCCAGCATTTT. The encoded protein is CASNPTGYSNQPQHF.

The J gene is TRBJ2-2, the V gene TRBV6-1; D remains unclear. The CDR3 runs to 13 residues. V was shortened by 4 bases and J by 1 base, with 4 bases between the two germline ends. Per the germline V gene, CDR1 is MNHNS and CDR2 is SASEGT. The CDR3, as DNA: TGTGCCAGCAGTGGAGGGAACACCGGGGAGCTGTTTTTT. It specifies CASSGGNTGELFF.

The chain uses TRBV6-1 and TRBJ2-7; 7 nucleotides agree with TRBD1. V was clipped by 6 bases and J by 6 bases; unmatched bases: 5. The germline V gene encodes CDR1 MNHNS and CDR2 SASEGT. The CDR3 length is 12 residues. CDR3 coding DNA: TGTGCCAGCAGACCCGACAGGGTCGAGCAGTACTTC. It translates to CASRPDRVEQYF.

V is TRBV2 and J is TRBJ2-3; 7 bases map to TRBD1. This CDR3 contains 15 residues. The germline gives CDR1 SNHLY, CDR2 FYNNEI. The junction had 7 bases not matched to a gene; V was cut back by 6 bases and J by 1 base. CDR3: CASSSDRDGTDTQYF. CDR3 bases: TGTGCCAGCAGCTCAGACAGGGACGGCACAGATACGCAGTATTTT.